This T cell receptor beta chain was found in a study of blood T cell repertoires in COVID-19 (dated by TCRdb to the early 2020s). Some background on the complete study: Samples from collaborators originated in the United States, Italy and Spain and spanned both the acute and convalescent phases of COVID-19. The material from the prospective study consisted of cDNA or gDNA derived from T cells, B-cell-depleted T cells, or PBMCs. The dataset comprised deeply sampled blood TCRbeta repertoires from subjects exposed to, actively infected with, or recovered from COVID-19. The repertoires were released in a freely available public database meant as a resource for research on the immune response to SARS-CoV-2. Samples were obtained from the ongoing ImmuneRACE study (first 160 participants) and from roughly 1,300 subjects provided by 6 global collaborators. Nearly every sample came with metadata listing a de-identified subject ID, COVID-19 status, age in years and sex. Where available, HLA class I and class II types were obtained from metadata supplied by the sample provider rather than from assay-based typing.

The immunoSEQ Assay, a bias-controlled multiplex PCR, was used to amplify TCRbeta CDR3 regions from genomic DNA. The published analysis was carried out like this. Nucleated cell counts per sample were estimated from amplification of reference gene primers within the assay. To quantify the absolute abundance of each unique TCRbeta CDR3 rearrangement, sequence reads were collapsed and filtered. For each sample, productive Simpson clonality was calculated by taking the square root of Simpson's diversity index across productive rearrangements. TCRdb re-hosts the immuneACCESS table, in-frame sequences only. Its copies lack some clones; in the studies checked, an unresolved V gene accounts for under half of them, and the cause for the rest is not known. V and J calls and clone size are as listed in that table; D and trimming were resolved from the DNA. Recorded for this sample are around 430,000 clones; around 87% of them occurred a single time. The biggest ten clones account for 10% of the sample.

The table lists this clone with a few counts. Which antigen it targets is not known. No clone much larger than this one lies a single base away; base qualities are absent. What the authors observed across the whole study: The quantity of clinical and demographic metadata differed by source and by participant and was supplied without curation.

The germline V gene sets CDR1 to MNHEY and CDR2 to SVGAGI. The CDR3 contains 15 residues, cysteine and phenylalanine counted. Only the CDR3 DNA is retained, 45 bases long and in frame from the first base. Unmatched junction bases come to 7, with V trimmed by 3 bases and J by 5 bases. In the prospective study, participants were roughly 18 to 95 years old, resided in 25 or so geographic areas of the United States, and were enrolled through a virtual design. In the prospective study, cohorts were assigned on the basis of participant-reported clinical history obtained from a screening survey and a study questionnaire. ImmuneRACE Cohort 3 recovered participants were defined by two consecutive negative NP/OP PCR tests, healthcare professional clearance, or symptom resolution. In the prospective study, whole blood, serum and a nasopharyngeal or oropharyngeal swab were collected from each participant by mobile phlebotomists. Prospective study participants could optionally give additional blood draws and questionnaires over an approximately 2-month period. Prospective study blood samples were shipped either frozen or at room temperature before DNA extraction.

The TCR was taken from a woman in her forties or fifties who had recovered from COVID-19. This chain joins TRBV6-5 to TRBJ2-1; TRBD1 matches 7 bases in the middle. The sequencing sample was made of PBMCs or T cells enriched from blood (not recorded which). In nucleotides, the sequence is TGTGCCAGCAGTTATTATTATGACAGGGACAATGAGCAGTTCTTC. Its protein reads: CASSYYYDRDNEQFF.